A single sample is the source of the 9 T cell receptor beta chains below, sequenced in a study of blood T cell repertoires in COVID-19. TCRdb's table, derived via immunoSEQ multiplex PCR, lists solely in-frame clones and lacks some. Here the sample spans a few hundred thousand clones, more than 80% being singletons. The specimen sequenced was peripheral blood. These receptors were obtained from a woman between 50 and 59 years old with COVID-19, enrolled during active disease.

The rearrangement uses TRBV3-1 (or the pseudogene TRBV3-2) and TRBJ1-2; D is unresolved. The CDR3 totals 17 residues. Germline-derived CDR1 and CDR2 are LGHDT and YNNKEL (reference sequence). Trimming shortened V by 2 bases and J by 0 bases, and 16 bases separated the two germline ends. The CDR3 coding sequence is TGTGCCAGCAGCCAACAAAGACCGGGAGGGTCTAACTATGGCTACACCTTC. The encoded protein is CASSQQRPGGSNYGYTF.

The chain links TRBV12-3 or TRBV12-4 to TRBJ1-4; the D is unclear. Trimming stripped 7 bases from V and 8 bases from J, with 11 bases between. The CDR3 runs 12 residues. In DNA, the CDR3 is TGTGCCAGCAACAAGAGGATGGAAAAACTGTTTTTT. Protein sequence: CASNKRMEKLFF.

The chain joins TRBV3-1 (or the pseudogene TRBV3-2) to TRBJ2-5, with 10 bases matching TRBD2. Germline-derived CDR1 and CDR2 are LGHDT and YNNKEL (reference sequence). The CDR3 has 17 residues. With 0 bases clipped from V and 2 bases from J, the junction kept 6 bases outside the gene matches. The DNA for the CDR3 is TGTGCCAGCAGCCAAGATCGGCTAGCGGGAGAGCAAGAGACCCAGTACTTC. Translated, it gives CASSQDRLAGEQETQYF.

The V gene is TRBV18, the J gene TRBJ1-5, with TRBD1 identical over 7 bases. This CDR3 region has 14 residues. V was pared by 3 bases and J by 7 bases, with 6 bases of the junction left unmatched. CDR1 and CDR2 from the germline V gene are KGHSH and LQKENI. The chain's CDR3 is CASSPGQQGQPQHF. As DNA, the CDR3 is TGTGCCAGCTCACCCGGGCAACAGGGGCAGCCCCAGCATTTT.

Here the CDR3 reads CASSQQQQGLGDQPQHF. The CDR3 DNA reads TGTGCCAGCAGCCAGCAACAACAGGGGTTGGGAGATCAGCCCCAGCATTTT. J is TRBJ1-5 and V is TRBV3-1 (or the pseudogene TRBV3-2); 7 positions match TRBD1. CDR1 is LGHDT, CDR2 YNNKEL, per germline (reference sequence). V trimming: 3 bases; J trimming: 5 bases; junction bases outside the gene matches: 13. This CDR3 region has 17 residues.

The chain links TRBV2 to TRBJ2-1, with TRBD1 identical over 7 bases. The CDR3 sequence is 14 residues long. V lost 1 base, J lost 4 bases, and 1 base stayed unmatched. The germline CDR1 and CDR2 sequences are SNHLY and FYNNEI. CDR3 residues: CASSEGDSYNEQFF. Here the CDR3 DNA reads TGTGCCAGCAGTGAAGGGGACAGTTACAATGAGCAGTTCTTC.

The chain carries TRBV6-6 and TRBJ2-1; perhaps TRBD2 as D (5 bases). Trimming removed 7 bases at V and 4 bases at J, with 17 bases between. There are 15 residues in the CDR3. CDR1 and CDR2 from the germline V gene are MNHNY and SVGAGI (reference sequence). The CDR3 reads CASKTGLVTYNEQFF. For the CDR3, the DNA is TGTGCCAGCAAGACCGGACTGGTGACTTACAATGAGCAGTTCTTC.

The rearrangement joins TRBV5-1 to TRBJ2-1; D may be TRBD1 (6 bases). This CDR3 comprises 15 residues. V was shortened by 0 bases and J by 5 bases, with 12 bases between the two germline ends. CDR1 is SGHRS and CDR2 is YFSETQ in the germline V gene. The CDR3 region has the DNA TGCGCCAGCAGCTTGGCCTGGGGGCAAGACAATGAGCAGTTCTTC. Its protein is CASSLAWGQDNEQFF.

The V call is TRBV6-5, the J call TRBJ1-4; the D gene is possibly TRBD1 (5 bases). The germline CDR1 and CDR2 sequences are MNHEY and SVGAGI. Trimming cost V 2 bases and J 4 bases, with 11 bases left between them. CDR3 size: 15 residues. Written as DNA, the CDR3 is TGTGCCAGCAGTTACCGACAGACTTATAATGAAAAACTGTTTTTT. As protein: CASSYRQTYNEKLFF.